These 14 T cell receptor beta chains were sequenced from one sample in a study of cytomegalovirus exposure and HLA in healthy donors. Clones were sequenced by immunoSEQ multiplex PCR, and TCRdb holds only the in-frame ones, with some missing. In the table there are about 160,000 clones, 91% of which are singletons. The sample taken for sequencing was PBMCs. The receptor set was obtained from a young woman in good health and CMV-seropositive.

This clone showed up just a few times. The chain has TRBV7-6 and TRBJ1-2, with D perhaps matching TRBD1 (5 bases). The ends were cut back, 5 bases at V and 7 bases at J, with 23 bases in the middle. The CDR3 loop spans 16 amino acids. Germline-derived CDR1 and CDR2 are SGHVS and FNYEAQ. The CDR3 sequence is CASSLGSDIPPSGYTF. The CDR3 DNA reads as TGTGCCAGCAGCCTCGGATCGGACATCCCCCCGAGTGGCTACACCTTC.

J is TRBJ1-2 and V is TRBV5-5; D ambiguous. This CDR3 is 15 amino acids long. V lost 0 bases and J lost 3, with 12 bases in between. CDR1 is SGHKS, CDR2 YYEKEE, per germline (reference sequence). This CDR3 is CASSLAGGQYYGYTF. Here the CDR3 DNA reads TGTGCCAGCAGCTTGGCCGGCGGGCAATACTATGGCTACACCTTC.

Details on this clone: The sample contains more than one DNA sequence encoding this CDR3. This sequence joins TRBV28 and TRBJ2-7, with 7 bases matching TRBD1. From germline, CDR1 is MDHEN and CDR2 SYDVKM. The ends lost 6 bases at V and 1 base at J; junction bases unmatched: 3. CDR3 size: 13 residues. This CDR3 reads CASSWDSSYEQYF. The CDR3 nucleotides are TGTGCCAGCAGCTGGGACAGTTCCTACGAGCAGTACTTC.

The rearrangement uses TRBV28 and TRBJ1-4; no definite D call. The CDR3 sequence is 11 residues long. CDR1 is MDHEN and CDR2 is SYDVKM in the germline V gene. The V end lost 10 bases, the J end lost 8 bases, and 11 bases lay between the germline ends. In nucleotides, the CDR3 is TGTGCCATGGGCCCTCGGGAAAAACTGTTTTTT. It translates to CAMGPREKLFF.

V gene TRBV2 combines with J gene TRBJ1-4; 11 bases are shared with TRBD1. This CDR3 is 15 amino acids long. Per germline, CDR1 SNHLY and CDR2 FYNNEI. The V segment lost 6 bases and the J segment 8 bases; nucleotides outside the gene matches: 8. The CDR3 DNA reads TGTGCCAGCAGCGGCCCGGGACAGGGGGACGAAAAACTGTTTTTT. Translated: CASSGPGQGDEKLFF.

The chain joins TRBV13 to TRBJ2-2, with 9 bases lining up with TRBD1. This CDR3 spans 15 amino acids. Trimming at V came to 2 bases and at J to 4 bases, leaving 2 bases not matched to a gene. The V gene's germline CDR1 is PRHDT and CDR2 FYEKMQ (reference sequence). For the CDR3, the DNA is TGTGCCAGCAGCTTATACAGGGGGCCCACCGGGGAGCTGTTTTTT. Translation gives CASSLYRGPTGELFF.

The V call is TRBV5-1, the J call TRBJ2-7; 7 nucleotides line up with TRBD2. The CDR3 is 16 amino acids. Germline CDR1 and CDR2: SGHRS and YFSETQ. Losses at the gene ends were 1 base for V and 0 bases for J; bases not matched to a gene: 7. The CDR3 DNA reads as TGCGCCAGCAGCTTGACTAGCGAGCTTAGCTCCTACGAGCAGTACTTC. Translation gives CASSLTSELSSYEQYF.

In DNA, the CDR3 is TGTGCCAGCAGTATAGACAGTAGCGGGGAGCTGTTTTTT. Amino acid sequence: CASSIDSSGELFF. The V and J genes are TRBV6-6 and TRBJ2-2, with a tentative D call TRBD1 (5 bases). This CDR3 is 13 amino acids long. The germline V gene encodes CDR1 MNHNY and CDR2 SVGAGI (reference sequence). With 5 bases removed from V and 7 bases from J, the gap between germline ends came to 11 bases.

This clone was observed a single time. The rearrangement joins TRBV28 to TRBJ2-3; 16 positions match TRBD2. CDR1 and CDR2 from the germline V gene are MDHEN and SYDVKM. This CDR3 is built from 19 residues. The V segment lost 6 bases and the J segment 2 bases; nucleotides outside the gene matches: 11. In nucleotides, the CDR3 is TGTGCCAGCAGCCAATTACCGGGACTAGCGGGAGGGACCACAGATACGCAGTATTTT. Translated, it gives CASSQLPGLAGGTTDTQYF.

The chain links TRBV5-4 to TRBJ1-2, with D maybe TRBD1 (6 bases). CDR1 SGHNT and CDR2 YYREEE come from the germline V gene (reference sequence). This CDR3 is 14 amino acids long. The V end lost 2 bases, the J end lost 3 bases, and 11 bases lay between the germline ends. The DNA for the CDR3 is TGTGCCAGCAGCTTAGGGGGAATAGACTATGGCTACACCTTC. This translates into CASSLGGIDYGYTF.

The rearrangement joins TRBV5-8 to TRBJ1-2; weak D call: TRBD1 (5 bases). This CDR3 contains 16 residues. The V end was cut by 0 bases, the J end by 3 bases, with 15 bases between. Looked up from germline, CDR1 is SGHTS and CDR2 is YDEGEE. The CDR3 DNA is TGTGCCAGCAGCTTGGGGGCCCACGGGGGGGACTATGGCTACACCTTC. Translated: CASSLGAHGGDYGYTF.

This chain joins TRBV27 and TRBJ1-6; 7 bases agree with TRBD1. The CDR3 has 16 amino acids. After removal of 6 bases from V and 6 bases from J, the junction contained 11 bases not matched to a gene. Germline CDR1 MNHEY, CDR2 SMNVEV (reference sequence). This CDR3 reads CASSYTNRGSNSPLHF. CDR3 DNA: TGTGCCAGCAGCTACACAAACAGGGGATCTAATTCACCCCTCCACTTT.

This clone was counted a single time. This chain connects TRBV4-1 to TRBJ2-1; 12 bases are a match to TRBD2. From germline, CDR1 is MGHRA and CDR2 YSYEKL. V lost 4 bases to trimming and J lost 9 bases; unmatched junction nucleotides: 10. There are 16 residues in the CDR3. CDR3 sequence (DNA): TGCGCCAGCAGCCTAAGGACTAGCGGGACCCCCTTTGAGCAGTTCTTC. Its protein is CASSLRTSGTPFEQFF.

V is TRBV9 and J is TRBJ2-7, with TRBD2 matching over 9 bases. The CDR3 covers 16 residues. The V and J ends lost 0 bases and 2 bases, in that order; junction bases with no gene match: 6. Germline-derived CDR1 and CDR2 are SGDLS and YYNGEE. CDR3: CASSVGSGGFTYEQYF. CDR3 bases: TGTGCCAGCAGCGTAGGGAGCGGGGGGTTTACCTACGAGCAGTACTTC.